One and the same sample provided the 3 T cell receptor beta chains below, sequenced in a study of regulatory T cells in long-lasting Graves disease. Arm-PCR of CDR3 regions with iRepertoire HTBI primers generated TCR beta libraries. TCRdb used MiXCR to reprocess the multiplex PCR reads, holding one entry per CDR3 protein. The sample includes around 360,000 distinct CDR3 sequences, around 15% of them seen just once. As to time point: newly diagnosed GD, antithyroid drugs for less than 3 months. RNA isolated from PBMCs was used to make the TCR library. The data were also submitted as part of a second study, on T cells in Graves' hyperthyroidism and ophthalmopathy.

This specimen was peripheral blood mononuclear cells (PBMCs), taken at new diagnosis, from a patient treated with antithyroid drugs. All receptors derive from a woman aged 18-29 years with Graves disease.

This clonotype was seen ten or more times. V gene TRBV3-1 combines with J gene TRBJ1-6; no clear D. Germline V CDR1 and CDR2: LGHDT, YNNKEL (reference sequence). The germline V and J ends were trimmed by 6 bases and 7 bases, with 10 bases remaining between them. This CDR3 region has 13 residues. CDR3 residues: CASSDTANSPLHF. The CDR3 nucleotides are TGTGCCAGCAGTGACACCGCCAATTCACCCCTCCACTTT.

This clonotype was observed many times. V usage is TRBV5-5 and J usage is TRBJ1-1; D is uncertain. The CDR3 totals 13 residues. The germline V gene encodes CDR1 SGHKS and CDR2 YYEKEE (reference sequence). Trimming removed 1 base at V and 5 bases at J, with 9 bases between. CDR3 protein: CASSLSSETEAFF. The CDR3 nucleotides read TGTGCCAGCAGCTTGTCTTCCGAGACTGAAGCTTTCTTT. Complete variable domain (other parts from reference TRBV5-5 and TRBJ1-1): DAGVTQSPTHLIKTRGQQVTLRCSPISGHKSVSWYQQVLGQGPQFIFQYYEKEERGRGNFPDRFSARQFPNYSSELNVNALLLGDSALYLCASSLSSETEAFFGQGTRLTVV.

This clonotype was seen more than once but under ten times. The chain couples TRBV6-4 to TRBJ2-1; 8 bases map to TRBD2. Germline lookup yields CDR1 MRHNA and CDR2 SNTAGT. This CDR3 comprises 15 residues. J gave up 9 bases and V 0 bases, and 7 bases lay outside the gene matches. CDR3 in amino acids: CASSDSPGGQGEQFF. For the CDR3, the DNA is TGTGCCAGCAGTGACTCCCCGGGAGGGCAGGGTGAGCAGTTCTTC.